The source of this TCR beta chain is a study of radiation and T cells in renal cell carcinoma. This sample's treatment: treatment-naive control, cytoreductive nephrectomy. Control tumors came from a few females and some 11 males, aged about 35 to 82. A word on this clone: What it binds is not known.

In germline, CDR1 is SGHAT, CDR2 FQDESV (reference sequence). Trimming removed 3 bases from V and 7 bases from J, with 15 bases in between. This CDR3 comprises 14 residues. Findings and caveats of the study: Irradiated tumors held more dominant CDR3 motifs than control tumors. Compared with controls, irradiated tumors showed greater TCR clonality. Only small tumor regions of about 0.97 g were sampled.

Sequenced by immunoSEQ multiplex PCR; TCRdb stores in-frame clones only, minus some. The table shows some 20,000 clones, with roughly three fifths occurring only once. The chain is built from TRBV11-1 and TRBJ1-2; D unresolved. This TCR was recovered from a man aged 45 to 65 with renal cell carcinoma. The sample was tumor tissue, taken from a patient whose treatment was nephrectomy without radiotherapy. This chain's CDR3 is CASSFRSLGSGYTF. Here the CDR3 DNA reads TGTGCCAGCAGCTTCCGTTCGCTTGGTAGTGGCTACACCTTC.